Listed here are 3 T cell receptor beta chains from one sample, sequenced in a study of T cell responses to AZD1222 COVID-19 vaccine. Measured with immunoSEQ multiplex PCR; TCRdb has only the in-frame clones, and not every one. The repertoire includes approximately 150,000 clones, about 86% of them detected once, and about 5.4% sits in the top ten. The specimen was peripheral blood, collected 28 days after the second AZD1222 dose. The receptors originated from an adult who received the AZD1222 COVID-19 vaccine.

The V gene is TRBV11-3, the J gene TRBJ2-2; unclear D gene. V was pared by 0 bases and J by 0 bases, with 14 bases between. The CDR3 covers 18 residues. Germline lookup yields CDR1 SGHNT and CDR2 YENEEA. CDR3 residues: CASSLDRRDQANTGELFF. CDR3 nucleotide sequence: TGTGCCAGCAGCTTAGATAGGAGAGACCAGGCGAACACCGGGGAGCTGTTTTTT.

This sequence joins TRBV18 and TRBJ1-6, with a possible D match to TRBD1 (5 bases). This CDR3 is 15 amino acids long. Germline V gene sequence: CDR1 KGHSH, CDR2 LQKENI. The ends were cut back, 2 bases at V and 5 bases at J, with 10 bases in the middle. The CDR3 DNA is TGTGCCAGCTCACCAATTGGGACGGATAATTCACCCCTCCACTTT. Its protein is CASSPIGTDNSPLHF.

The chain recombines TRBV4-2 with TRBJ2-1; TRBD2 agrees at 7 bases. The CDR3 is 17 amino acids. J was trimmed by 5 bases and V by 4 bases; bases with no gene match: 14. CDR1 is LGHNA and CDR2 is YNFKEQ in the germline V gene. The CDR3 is CASSPSGWASTHNEQFF. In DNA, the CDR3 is TGTGCCAGCAGCCCTAGCGGATGGGCGTCGACGCACAATGAGCAGTTCTTC.